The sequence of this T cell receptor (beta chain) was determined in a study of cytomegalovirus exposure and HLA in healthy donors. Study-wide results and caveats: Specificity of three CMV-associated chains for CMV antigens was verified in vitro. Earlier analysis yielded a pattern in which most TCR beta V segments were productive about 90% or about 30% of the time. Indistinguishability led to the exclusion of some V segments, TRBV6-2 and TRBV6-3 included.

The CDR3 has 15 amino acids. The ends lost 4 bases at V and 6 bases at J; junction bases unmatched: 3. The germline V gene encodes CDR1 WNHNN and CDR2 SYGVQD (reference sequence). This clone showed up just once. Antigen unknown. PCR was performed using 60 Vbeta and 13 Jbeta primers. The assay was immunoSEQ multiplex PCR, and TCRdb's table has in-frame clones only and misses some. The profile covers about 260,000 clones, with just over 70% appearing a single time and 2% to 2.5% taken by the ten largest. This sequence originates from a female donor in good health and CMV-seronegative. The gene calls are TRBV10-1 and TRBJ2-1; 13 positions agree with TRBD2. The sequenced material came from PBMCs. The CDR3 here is CASSAGTSGTNEQFF. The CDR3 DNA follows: TGCGCCAGCAGTGCCGGGACTAGCGGGACCAATGAGCAGTTCTTC.